This T cell receptor (beta chain) derives from a study of identical twins. This clonotype has at least ten counts. TCRdb re-called the 5' RACE reads through MiXCR, storing one row per CDR3 protein. The repertoire includes roughly 710,000 distinct CDR3 sequences, around 5.7% of them detected once, and roughly 1.8% sits in the top ten. The sample taken for sequencing was naive T cells sorted from blood. This TCR was recovered from a man aged 18 to 30 in good health.

The CDR3 spells CASSHRSLENIQYF. The CDR3 region has the DNA TGTGCCAGCAGCCACAGGAGCTTAGAGAACATTCAGTACTTC. This rearrangement joins TRBV14 to TRBJ2-4; D unclear. The CDR3 extends over 14 amino acids. Per the germline V gene, CDR1 is SGHDN and CDR2 is FVKESK. Trimming left V 3 bases short and J 7 bases short, with 13 bases between. Looking up the rest from reference TRBV14 and TRBJ2-4 gives the full variable domain: EAGVTQFPSHSVIEKGQTVTLRCDPISGHDNLYWYRRVMGKEIKFLLHFVKESKQDESGMPNNRFLAERTGGTYSTLKVQPAELEDSGVYFCASSHRSLENIQYFGAGTRLSVL.